This TCR beta chain was recovered during a study of CXCR3-negative and CXCR3-positive naive CD8 T cells. Across the whole study: Cumulative TRB read yield was around 150 million, averaging about 1.5 +/- 0.3 million per library. Study conclusions and caveats: Similar TRBV-TRBJ usage was seen in naive cells (both CXCR3-negative and CXCR3-positive), but memory cells differed.

The CDR3 consists of 12 residues. Germline CDR1 and CDR2: PRHDT and FYEKMQ (reference sequence). Comments on this clonotype: Antigen specificity is unknown.

UMI-labeled 5' RACE TRB cDNA libraries were prepared from the cells. TCRdb derives one entry per CDR3 protein from the 5' RACE reads, leaving out DNA. Its listing shows about 82,000 distinct CDR3 sequences. The sequenced sample consisted of naive CXCR3- CD8+ T cells from blood. This sample's subset: CD45RO-CCR7+CD27+CD95- naive CD8+ T cells lacking CXCR3 (TNR3-). The sequence derives from a human donor in good health. Some clones in this sample may be carry-over from other donors' samples. The gene calls are TRBV13 and TRBJ2-7; as DNA is missing, the TRBD2 call by TCRdb cannot be tested. The CDR3: CASSPLLYEQYF.